These 11 T cell receptor beta chains share one sample of origin, sequenced in a study of cytomegalovirus exposure and HLA in healthy donors. Researchers ran the PCR with 60 Vbeta and 13 Jbeta primers. Produced via immunoSEQ multiplex PCR; TCRdb's table is partial and in-frame only. The sample contains under 80,000 clones, 75% of which appear only once. Sequenced material: PBMCs. The receptors shown here come from a woman aged 40-49 years in good health and CMV-seronegative.

The sample holds a few counts of this clone. V and J are TRBV7-2 and TRBJ2-5; TRBD2 might be the D (6 bases). From germline, CDR1 is SGHTA and CDR2 FQGNSA. V lost 2 bases to trimming and J lost 4 bases, with 23 bases between them. This CDR3 region has 18 residues. The CDR3 DNA sequence: TGTGCCAGCAGCTTATTCCGAGCTGGGGGTAGGGGACTAGAGACCCAGTACTTC. Protein sequence: CASSLFRAGGRGLETQYF.

This clone came up a few times. The chain links TRBV18 to TRBJ1-1; D is uncertain. Trimming pared 3 bases from V and 1 base from J, leaving 6 bases between. The CDR3 spans 13 residues. CDR1 is KGHSH, CDR2 LQKENI, per germline. Here the CDR3 DNA reads TGTGCCAGCTCACCTCATCAGAACACTGAAGCTTTCTTT. Translation gives CASSPHQNTEAFF.

The genes are TRBV7-6 and TRBJ1-1; D gene unclear. Trimming stripped 4 bases from V and 1 base from J, with 10 bases between. Per germline, CDR1 SGHVS and CDR2 FNYEAQ. The CDR3 contains 14 residues. This CDR3 is CASSSLTGNTEAFF. CDR3 sequence (DNA): TGTGCCAGCAGCTCCCTGACGGGGAACACTGAAGCTTTCTTT.

This chain connects TRBV29-1 to TRBJ2-7, with D possibly being TRBD1 (5 bases). The V gene lost 6 bases and the J gene lost 2 bases, with 17 bases spanning the gap. Germline V gene sequence: CDR1 SQVTM, CDR2 ANQGSEA. The CDR3 spans 14 residues. The CDR3 nucleotides read TGCAGCGTCTTACGCGCAGGGTCGGCCTACGAGCAGTACTTC. Translation: CSVLRAGSAYEQYF.

The chain has TRBV29-1 and TRBJ2-3, with 8 nucleotides matching TRBD2. This CDR3 is built from 15 residues. V shed 3 bases, J shed 1 base, and the junction held 6 bases outside the gene matches. The germline gives CDR1 SQVTM, CDR2 ANQGSEA. CDR3: CSVEQGAGGTDTQYF. The CDR3 nucleotides read TGCAGCGTTGAGCAGGGAGCGGGGGGCACAGATACGCAGTATTTT.

This clone was observed a few times. The chain carries TRBV2 and TRBJ2-5, with 9 positions matching TRBD1. The CDR3 is made up of 15 amino acids. Looked up from germline, CDR1 is SNHLY and CDR2 is FYNNEI. The J segment lost 5 bases and the V segment lost 1 base, leaving 5 bases of the junction unmatched. The CDR3 reads CASSEVRTGVETQYF. Written as DNA, the CDR3 is TGTGCCAGCAGTGAAGTCCGGACAGGGGTGGAGACCCAGTACTTC. Together with reference TRBV2 and TRBJ2-5, the CDR3 gives the full variable domain: EPEVTQTPSHQVTQMGQEVILRCVPISNHLYFYWYRQILGQKVEFLVSFYNNEISEKSEIFDDQFSVERPDGSNFTLKIRSTKLEDSAMYFCASSEVRTGVETQYFGPGTRLLVL.

This clone appeared a single time. The chain couples TRBV7-3 to TRBJ2-2; maybe TRBD1 (5 bases). The CDR3 loop spans 15 amino acids. V was clipped by 5 bases and J by 3 bases, with 13 bases between them. Germline V CDR1 and CDR2: SGHTA, FQGTGA. The CDR3 region is CASSPLGRDTGELFF. The CDR3 DNA reads TGTGCCAGCAGCCCCCTGGGGCGCGACACCGGGGAGCTGTTTTTT.

J is TRBJ1-2 and V is TRBV6-5, with a weak D call TRBD1 (5 bases). Germline CDR1 and CDR2: MNHEY and SVGAGI. The CDR3 has 15 residues. With 6 bases removed from V and 4 bases from J, the gap between germline ends came to 18 bases. CDR3 region: CASRSLSRDSYGYTF. The CDR3 DNA reads TGTGCCAGCAGGTCCCTTAGCAGGGATTCCTATGGCTACACCTTC.

V and J are TRBV7-2 and TRBJ2-2, with 7 bases aligning to TRBD2. Germline V lookup: CDR1 SGHTA, CDR2 FQGNSA. After removal of 5 bases from V and 7 bases from J, the junction contained 10 bases not matched to a gene. The CDR3 sequence is 15 residues long. The CDR3 loop is CASSATGTKGGELFF. CDR3 in DNA: TGTGCCAGCAGCGCCACCGGGACTAAGGGCGGGGAGCTGTTTTTT.

CDR3 in DNA: TGTGCCAGCAGCGTAGCTCTAGCGGGGGGTAACACCGGGGAGCTGTTTTTT. Amino acids: CASSVALAGGNTGELFF. The V and J genes are TRBV9 and TRBJ2-2, with 11 bases lining up with TRBD2. The CDR3 is 17 amino acids. V lost 0 bases and J lost 2; bases outside the gene matches: 3. Germline CDR1 reads SGDLS; CDR2 reads YYNGEE. Using reference TRBV9 and TRBJ2-2 for the parts outside the CDR3, the full variable domain is DSGVTQTPKHLITATGQRVTLRCSPRSGDLSVYWYQQSLDQGLQFLIQYYNGEERAKGNILERFSAQQFPDLHSELNLSSLELGDSALYFCASSVALAGGNTGELFFGEGSRLTVL.

This sequence joins TRBV7-9 and TRBJ2-6, with D unclear. V was clipped by 5 bases and J by 4 bases, with 12 bases between them. This CDR3 has 15 residues. The germline V gene encodes CDR1 SEHNR and CDR2 FQNEAQ (reference sequence). CDR3 nucleotide sequence: TGTGCCAGCAGCCCTAAAGTGGTCGGGGCCAACGTCCTGACTTTC. Translated: CASSPKVVGANVLTF.